These T cell receptor beta chains were read from a single sample in a study of blood T cell repertoires in COVID-19. Assay used: immunoSEQ multiplex PCR; TCRdb lists only in-frame clones, some missing. This sample has about 200,000 clones; 81% occur once, and the top ten carry about 8.9%. The sequenced material came from PBMCs or T cells enriched from blood (not recorded which). These receptors came from a woman aged 45-65 years with acute COVID-19. Each CDR3 is given with its conserved first and last residue. Each record gives: clone size, V gene, J gene, D gene, CDR3 DNA, CDR3 protein. A D gene is named only where the DNA matches it firmly. Clone size, where shown, is once, few, many, or a class for clones that have expanded.

few,TRBV4-2,TRBJ2-3,-,TGTGCCAGCAGCCCGGACTTCTGGGGCACAGATACGCAGTATTTT,CASSPDFWGTDTQYF
-,TRBV19,TRBJ1-5,TRBD1,TGTGCCAGTAGGCTCGGGACAGGCATCAATCAGCCCCAGCATTTT,CASRLGTGINQPQHF
-,TRBV7-2,TRBJ1-5,-,TGTGCCAGCAGCAGCACCGGGGGGGGTAACAATCAGCCCCAGCATTTT,CASSSTGGGNNQPQHF
once,TRBV4-3,TRBJ1-3,-,TGCGCCAGCAGCTTATTCCCCGGGACAAGCTCTGGAAACACCATATATTTT,CASSLFPGTSSGNTIYF
-,TRBV12-5,TRBJ2-5,-,TGTGCTAGTGGATGGGGGAGGCAGACCCAGTACTTC,CASGWGRQTQYF
-,TRBV28,TRBJ2-7,TRBD1,TGTGCCAGCAGTGAACCGGGACAGAAGTACGAGCAGTACTTC,CASSEPGQKYEQYF
-,TRBV18,TRBJ1-5,TRBD1,TGTGCCAGCTCACCACTTCCCACTACACAGGGGACGGCAGACAATCAGCCCCAGCATTTT,CASSPLPTTQGTADNQPQHF
-,TRBV7-2,TRBJ1-5,-,TGTGCCAGCAGCTCCTCGCGGGGTCCCAATCAGCCCCAGCATTTT,CASSSSRGPNQPQHF
-,TRBV30,TRBJ2-7,TRBD2,TGTGCCTGGAGTGTATTTGGGACTAGCAGGACATACGAGCAGTACTTC,CAWSVFGTSRTYEQYF
-,TRBV5-6,TRBJ2-4,TRBD1,TGTGCCAGCAGCCCGACAGGGGATTTGATCGTAGCCAAAAACATTCAGTACTTC,CASSPTGDLIVAKNIQYF
-,TRBV2,TRBJ2-2,-,TGTGCCAGCAGGAGTAGGAGCGGCACCGGGGAGCTGTTTTTT,CASRSRSGTGELFF
-,TRBV19,TRBJ2-6,-,TGTGCCAGTAGTATATTTGGGGGGTTCGCAGGTGGGGCCAACGTCCTGACTTTC,CASSIFGGFAGGANVLTF
-,TRBV28,TRBJ2-7,-,TGTGCCAGCAGCCCTCTGGGGGGTTCCTACGAGCAGTACTTC,CASSPLGGSYEQYF
-,TRBV27,TRBJ1-5,-,TGTGCCAGCAGTTTAAGCGGCAGCTATAGCAATCAGCCCCAGCATTTT,CASSLSGSYSNQPQHF
-,TRBV24-1,TRBJ2-3,-,TGTGCCACCAGTGATTTTGCACAGAACACAGATACGCAGTATTTT,CATSDFAQNTDTQYF
-,TRBV11-3,TRBJ2-7,-,TGTGCCAGCAGCTTACCCCCCTCGGGAACCGGCTACGAGCAGTACTTC,CASSLPPSGTGYEQYF
-,TRBV14,TRBJ2-7,-,TGTGCCAGCAGCCAACCCATTTACGAGCAGTACTTC,CASSQPIYEQYF
once,TRBV6-2/TRBV6-3,TRBJ2-2,TRBD2,TGTGCCAGCAGCTTAGCGGGGGGGAACACCGGGGAGCTGTTTTTT,CASSLAGGNTGELFF
once,TRBV7-2,TRBJ1-4,-,TGTGCCAGCAGCCGGAACAGGGTGTCAGTTGCTAATGAAAAACTGTTTTTT,CASSRNRVSVANEKLFF
many,TRBV6-2/TRBV6-3,TRBJ1-1,-,TGTGCCAGCAGTTCCTACAGGGACACTGAAGCTTTCTTT,CASSSYRDTEAFF
-,TRBV5-5,TRBJ2-1,-,TGTGCCAGCAGCTATTCAACCGTCGGGCTAGCTCGATTCAATGAGCAGTTCTTC,CASSYSTVGLARFNEQFF
-,TRBV6-1,TRBJ1-4,TRBD1,TGTGCCAGCAGTGCGCAGGGGGCTGGAACTAATGAAAAACTGTTTTTT,CASSAQGAGTNEKLFF
once,TRBV5-6,TRBJ2-2,-,TGTGCCAGCAGCTTGTGGTTGATAGCGGAGAACACCGGGGAGCTGTTTTTT,CASSLWLIAENTGELFF
once,TRBV12-3/TRBV12-4,TRBJ2-2,-,TGTGCCAGCAGTCATGCGACCGGGGAGCTGTTTTTT,CASSHATGELFF
-,TRBV18,TRBJ2-7,TRBD1,TGTGCCAGCTCACCAGACAGGGGAACCTACGAGCAGTACTTC,CASSPDRGTYEQYF